This T cell receptor beta chain was sequenced during a study of blood T cell repertoires in COVID-19. Sequencing used immunoSEQ multiplex PCR; TCRdb keeps in-frame clones, though not all of them. This table holds hundreds of thousands of clones, almost 90% found once. The V and J ends lost 4 bases and 8 bases respectively, with 15 bases between them. The CDR3 sequence is 14 residues long. CDR1 is MNHEY and CDR2 is SMNVEV in the germline V gene (reference sequence). The clonotype comes from a woman in her 70s with COVID-19, enrolled during active disease. Sequenced sample: peripheral blood. The chain carries TRBV27 and TRBJ1-5; TRBD1 might be the D (5 bases). Here the CDR3 reads CASSSGGSGKPQHF. Written as DNA, the CDR3 is TGTGCCAGCAGTTCCGGGGGGTCTGGGAAGCCCCAGCATTTT.